This TCR beta chain was recovered during a study of Graves' ophthalmopathy and Graves' hyperthyroidism. As for the study in general: The authors collected peripheral blood at initial diagnosis, before any treatment. Study-level findings and limits: Detection in blood was also observed for most expanded thyroid clonotypes above 0.001 frequency.

With respect to this clonotype: Its antigen is not identified.

Trimming removed 11 bases from V and 6 bases from J, with 18 bases in between. Looked up from germline, CDR1 is SNHLY and CDR2 is FYNNEI. CDR3 length: 13 residues. With a duration under 3 months, ophthalmopathy in the donors showed moderate-to-severe activity, CAS ≥3 and NOSPECS ≥4. Uncontrolled infections, pregnancy, lactation or other autoimmune diseases led to patient exclusion. From RNA, the CDR3 regions of TCR beta chains were amplified and sequenced. RT-PCR in the first round used HTBI primers; a second-round multiplex PCR followed. TCRdb reanalysed the multiplex PCR reads using MiXCR and keeps one entry per CDR3 protein. The repertoire holds 600,000 to 700,000 distinct CDR3 sequences, roughly two fifths seen once, with over 2.5% in the top ten.

This clonotype was obtained from an adult man with Graves' ophthalmopathy. The rearrangement links TRBV2 to TRBJ2-3; possible D gene TRBD1, 6 bases. Sequenced sample: peripheral blood. CDR3 sequence: CAWRQGIGDTQYF. For the CDR3, the DNA is TGTGCCTGGAGGCAGGGGATCGGGGATACGCAGTATTTT.